Below are 18 T cell receptor beta chains sequenced from a single sample in a study of cytomegalovirus exposure and HLA in healthy donors. The PCR had 60 Vbeta and 13 Jbeta primers. Generated by immunoSEQ multiplex PCR, the TCRdb table keeps only in-frame clones and is missing some. Of about 200,000 clones in the sample, more than 75% were seen once. Sequenced sample: PBMCs. Receptors were obtained from a woman aged 45-60 years in good health and CMV-seronegative.

V is TRBV9 and J is TRBJ1-2; D is ambiguous. The CDR3 is 17 amino acids. Trimming stripped 0 bases from V and 3 bases from J, with 18 bases between. In germline, CDR1 is SGDLS, CDR2 YYNGEE. The CDR3 sequence is CASSVEELGGKYYGYTF. In nucleotides, the CDR3 is TGTGCCAGCAGCGTAGAAGAGCTAGGAGGGAAGTACTATGGCTACACCTTC.

Points on this clone: Other DNA sequences in this sample translate to the same CDR3. The rearrangement links TRBV7-3 to TRBJ1-2, with TRBD1 matching over 9 bases. Germline V gene sequence: CDR1 SGHTA, CDR2 FQGTGA. J was trimmed by 5 bases and V by 5 bases; bases with no gene match: 3. The CDR3 spans 13 residues. The CDR3 reads CASSRDRVYGYTF. The CDR3 DNA reads TGTGCCAGCAGCCGGGACAGGGTATATGGCTACACCTTC.

This CDR3 is CASSRDRGKQETQYF. The CDR3 DNA follows: TGTGCCAGCAGTCGGGACAGGGGGAAGCAAGAGACCCAGTACTTC. The gene calls are TRBV7-2 and TRBJ2-5; 11 nucleotides agree with TRBD1. The germline gives CDR1 SGHTA, CDR2 FQGNSA. V shed 6 bases, J shed 2 bases, and the junction held 5 bases outside the gene matches. The CDR3 loop spans 15 amino acids.

The CDR3 loop reads CASGAPGGTDTQYF. The CDR3 nucleotides read TGTGCTAGTGGTGCTCCGGGGGGCACAGATACGCAGTATTTT. J is TRBJ2-3 and V is TRBV12-5; maybe TRBD2 (6 bases). The V gene's germline CDR1 is LGHNT and CDR2 FRNRAP. The length of the CDR3 is 14 residues. V was pared by 5 bases and J by 1 base, with 10 bases between.

This chain connects TRBV9 to TRBJ2-5; a possible D gene is TRBD2 (5 bases). In germline, CDR1 is SGDLS, CDR2 YYNGEE. This CDR3 is built from 15 residues. V lost 2 bases to trimming and J lost 1 base, with 12 bases between them. Here the CDR3 reads CASSVSSGRQETQYF. CDR3 nucleotide sequence: TGTGCCAGCAGCGTTTCGAGCGGTCGCCAAGAGACCCAGTACTTC.

The chain links TRBV7-3 to TRBJ1-3, with 7 nucleotides matching TRBD1. Germline V gene lookup returns CDR1 SGHTA and CDR2 FQGTGA. This CDR3 region has 15 residues. With V trimmed by 4 bases and J by 0 bases, 3 bases remained unmatched. This CDR3 reads CASSSGTDSGNTIYF. The DNA of the CDR3 is TGTGCCAGCAGCTCCGGGACAGACTCTGGAAACACCATATATTTT.

The chain recombines TRBV28 with TRBJ1-2; TRBD1 aligns across 10 bases. Germline trimming cut 6 bases from V and 3 bases from J; bases unmatched to any gene: 7. CDR1 MDHEN and CDR2 SYDVKM come from the germline V gene. The CDR3 contains 15 residues. CDR3 amino acids: CASRDQTGGHYGYTF. CDR3 nucleotides: TGTGCCAGCAGAGATCAGACAGGGGGCCACTATGGCTACACCTTC.

This sequence joins TRBV5-1 and TRBJ2-3; the match to TRBD2 covers 12 bases. Losses at the gene ends were 4 bases for V and 2 bases for J; bases not matched to a gene: 8. The CDR3 is made up of 17 amino acids. The germline V gene encodes CDR1 SGHRS and CDR2 YFSETQ. CDR3 sequence (DNA): TGCGCCAGCAGCCCCGGACTAGCGGGGAGAAACACAGATACGCAGTATTTT. This sequence encodes CASSPGLAGRNTDTQYF.

The rearrangement uses TRBV19 and TRBJ1-2; D may be TRBD1 (5 bases). Germline V gene data show CDR1 as LNHDA and CDR2 as SQIVND (reference sequence). V was cut by 7 bases and J by 4 bases, with 16 bases left in between. The CDR3 is 14 amino acids. The CDR3 spells CASTSSGVGYGYTF. The DNA for the CDR3 is TGTGCCAGTACCTCTTCGGGGGTAGGCTATGGCTACACCTTC.

The CDR3 sequence is CASSLDRVDGYTF. For the CDR3, the DNA is TGTGCCAGCAGCTTGGACAGGGTGGATGGCTACACCTTC. The chain combines TRBV7-8 with TRBJ1-2; the match to TRBD1 covers 8 bases. The germline gives CDR1 SGHVS, CDR2 FQNEAQ. CDR3 length: 13 residues. Trimming removed 3 bases from V and 6 bases from J; junction bases left unmatched: 3.

The V and J genes are TRBV6-6 and TRBJ1-6; D not resolved. Germline V lookup: CDR1 MNHNY, CDR2 SVGAGI (reference sequence). Trimming removed 6 bases at V and 7 bases at J, with 7 bases between. This CDR3 comprises 12 residues. CDR3 sequence: CASREGNSPLHF. The DNA of the CDR3 is TGTGCCAGCAGGGAGGGAAATTCACCCCTCCACTTT.

This clone has more than one count but fewer than ten. The genes are TRBV5-1 and TRBJ1-1; 9 bases agree with TRBD1. CDR1 and CDR2 from the germline V gene are SGHRS and YFSETQ. Germline trimming cut 2 bases from V and 5 bases from J; bases unmatched to any gene: 13. This CDR3 is 17 amino acids long. CDR3 DNA sequence: TGCGCCAGCAGCTTAATTCCGGGACAGGGAGGGTTGACTGAAGCTTTCTTT. It codes for CASSLIPGQGGLTEAFF.

The chain carries TRBV6-5 and TRBJ2-1, with 10 nucleotides matching TRBD2. The CDR3 sequence is 15 residues long. The trim removed 8 bases at V and 2 bases at J, leaving 6 bases unmatched. Germline V gives CDR1 MNHEY, CDR2 SVGAGI. DNA for the CDR3: TGTGCCAGCGCTCCAAGCGGGGGGGCCTACAATGAGCAGTTCTTC. It translates to CASAPSGGAYNEQFF.

This chain uses TRBV7-2 with TRBJ2-3; 12 bases agree with TRBD2. The junction had 9 bases not matched to a gene; V was cut back by 6 bases and J by 5 bases. The CDR3 spans 16 residues. Germline loops: CDR1 SGHTA, CDR2 FQGNSA. CDR3 nucleotides: TGTGCCAGCAGTTGGCTAGCGGGAGGGCCGCGAGATACGCAGTATTTT. Protein: CASSWLAGGPRDTQYF.

This chain connects TRBV19 to TRBJ2-3; 8 nucleotides match TRBD2. Per germline, CDR1 LNHDA and CDR2 SQIVND (reference sequence). V shed 10 bases, J shed 0 bases, and the junction held 9 bases outside the gene matches. CDR3 length equals 15 residues. CDR3 loop: CATTNGGASTDTQYF. CDR3 coding DNA: TGTGCCACCACCAACGGGGGGGCCAGCACAGATACGCAGTATTTT.

The DNA of the CDR3 is TGTGCCAGCAGCCAGGGGGCGGCGAACACCGGGGAGCTGTTTTTT. Residues: CASSQGAANTGELFF. The chain carries TRBV5-4 and TRBJ2-2; 8 bases are a match to TRBD1. The V gene's germline CDR1 is SGHNT and CDR2 YYREEE (reference sequence). After removal of 4 bases from V and 0 bases from J, the junction contained 2 bases not matched to a gene. The CDR3 loop spans 15 amino acids.

The chain combines TRBV5-6 with TRBJ1-4; perhaps TRBD1 as D (6 bases). CDR1 is SGHDT and CDR2 is YYEEEE in the germline V gene. The germline V and J ends were trimmed by 3 bases and 0 bases, with 9 bases remaining between them. The CDR3 length is 15 residues. CDR3 nucleotides: TGTGCCAGCAGCTATGGACAGACAACTAATGAAAAACTGTTTTTT. Amino acids: CASSYGQTTNEKLFF.

The CDR3 is CASRGGGHSGNTIYF. The DNA of the CDR3 is TGTGCCAGCCGGGGGGGAGGACACTCTGGAAACACCATATATTTT. The chain carries TRBV5-6 and TRBJ1-3; possibly TRBD1 for D (5 bases). With 7 bases removed from V and 0 bases from J, the gap between germline ends came to 14 bases. The CDR3 totals 15 residues. Germline values: CDR1 SGHDT, CDR2 YYEEEE.